This TCR beta chain was captured by sequencing in a study of blood T cell repertoires in COVID-19. The overall study: Italy, Spain and the United States were the sources of the convalescent and acute COVID-19 samples. Sample material is recorded as cDNA or gDNA derived from T cells, B-cell-depleted T cells, or PBMCs.

Produced via immunoSEQ multiplex PCR; TCRdb's table is partial and in-frame only. Here the sample spans more than 50,000 clones, approximately 90% being singletons. Germline CDR1 reads SGHNT; CDR2 reads YYREEE (reference sequence). The CDR3 runs to 15 residues. V shed 4 bases and J shed 0 bases, with 10 bases lying between them. Sequencing used peripheral blood. This chain links TRBV5-4 with TRBJ2-2; D may be TRBD1 (6 bases). This clonotype originated in a human donor in a cohort sampled during active COVID-19. CDR3 protein: CASSAGTPNTGELFF. The DNA for the CDR3 is TGTGCCAGCAGCGCCGGGACACCGAACACCGGGGAGCTGTTTTTT.